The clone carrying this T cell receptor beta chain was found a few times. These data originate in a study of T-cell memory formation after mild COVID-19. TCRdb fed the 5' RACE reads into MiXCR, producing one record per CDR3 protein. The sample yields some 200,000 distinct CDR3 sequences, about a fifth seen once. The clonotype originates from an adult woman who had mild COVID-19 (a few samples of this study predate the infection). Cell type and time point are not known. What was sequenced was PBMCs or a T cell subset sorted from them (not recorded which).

CDR3 protein: CASNFNGGTEAFF. In DNA, the CDR3 is TGTGCCAGCAACTTCAACGGGGGGACTGAAGCTTTCTTT. The V gene is TRBV6-1, the J gene TRBJ1-1; maybe TRBD1 (5 bases). The CDR3 totals 13 residues. V gave up 7 bases and J gave up 5 bases, with 14 bases separating them. Germline lookup yields CDR1 MNHNS and CDR2 SASEGT.